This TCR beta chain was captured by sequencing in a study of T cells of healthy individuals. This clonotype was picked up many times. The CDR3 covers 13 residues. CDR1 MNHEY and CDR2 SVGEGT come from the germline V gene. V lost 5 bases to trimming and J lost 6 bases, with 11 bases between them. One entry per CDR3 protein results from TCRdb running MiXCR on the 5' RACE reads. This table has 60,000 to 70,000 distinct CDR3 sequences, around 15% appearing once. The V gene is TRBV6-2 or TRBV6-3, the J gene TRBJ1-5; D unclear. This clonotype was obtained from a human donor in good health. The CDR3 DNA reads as TGTGCCAGCAGTACCGTACCCTCTCAGCCCCAGCATTTT. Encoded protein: CASSTVPSQPQHF.